These 7 T cell receptor beta chains were sequenced from one sample in a study of blood T cell repertoires in COVID-19 (dated by TCRdb to between 2020 and 2021). Library prep was done by the immunoSEQ multiplex PCR assay. What TCRdb holds here is the immuneACCESS table cut down to in-frame rearrangements. Part of the clones is not present; checked against another copy, under half of the missing clones reflect an unresolved V gene, and the others are unexplained. The sample table lists about 200,000 clones, just under 85% of them with a count of one. The ten largest make up 6.5% to 8.5% of the sample. The sequenced sample consisted of peripheral blood. These receptors were taken from a human donor with acute or convalescent COVID-19. The donor label of this sample is uncertain.

This CDR3 is CAISLGVEGYGYTF. CDR3 sequence (DNA): TGTGCCATCAGTTTAGGGGTAGAAGGGTATGGCTACACCTTC. This chain joins TRBV10-3 and TRBJ1-2; D perhaps matches TRBD1 (5 bases). The CDR3 has 14 residues. V lost 5 bases, J lost 5 bases, and 15 bases lay in between. Germline V gives CDR1 ENHRY, CDR2 SYGVKD.

V and J are TRBV7-3 and TRBJ2-3; D is ambiguous. The length of the CDR3 is 15 residues. Germline CDR1 reads SGHTA; CDR2 reads FQGTGA. Trimming removed 5 bases from V and 5 bases from J, with 17 bases in between. CDR3 amino acids: CASSATPGLRDTQYF. The CDR3 DNA reads TGTGCCAGCAGCGCCACCCCGGGTTTACGAGATACGCAGTATTTT.

This chain links TRBV5-1 with TRBJ2-5; 7 bases fit TRBD1. The CDR3 has 13 amino acids. From germline, CDR1 is SGHRS and CDR2 YFSETQ. V lost 3 bases to trimming and J lost 3 bases; unmatched junction nucleotides: 2. The CDR3 sequence: CASSSGQEETQYF. Here the CDR3 DNA reads TGCGCCAGCAGCTCCGGACAGGAAGAGACCCAGTACTTC.

The chain recombines TRBV5-4 with TRBJ2-7; 7 bases align to TRBD2. CDR3 size: 15 residues. Germline V gene sequence: CDR1 SGHNT, CDR2 YYREEE (reference sequence). The junction had 3 bases not matched to a gene; V was cut back by 0 bases and J by 0 bases. CDR3 region: CASSLGGGSSYEQYF. The DNA of the CDR3 is TGTGCCAGCAGCTTGGGAGGCGGGAGCTCCTACGAGCAGTACTTC.

The chain's CDR3 is CASSSGQRDSPLHF. The CDR3 DNA sequence: TGCGCCAGCAGCTCGGGACAGAGGGATTCACCCCTCCACTTT. The chain couples TRBV5-1 to TRBJ1-6, with 7 bases lining up with TRBD1. CDR3 length: 14 residues. Losses at the gene ends were 3 bases for V and 8 bases for J; bases not matched to a gene: 5. The V gene's germline CDR1 is SGHRS and CDR2 YFSETQ. Complete variable domain (other parts from reference TRBV5-1 and TRBJ1-6): KAGVTQTPRYLIKTRGQQVTLSCSPISGHRSVSWYQQTPGQGLQFLFEYFSETQRNKGNFPGRFSGRQFSNSRSEMNVSTLELGDSALYLCASSSGQRDSPLHFGNGTRLTVT.

The chain couples TRBV7-9 to TRBJ2-3, with TRBD1 matching over 7 bases. J gave up 1 base and V 5 bases, and 6 bases lay outside the gene matches. The V gene's germline CDR1 is SEHNR and CDR2 FQNEAQ (reference sequence). The CDR3 sequence is 15 residues long. The CDR3 region is CASSTMGQRTDTQYF. The CDR3 DNA is TGTGCCAGCAGCACCATGGGACAGCGCACAGATACGCAGTATTTT.

The rearrangement links TRBV27 to TRBJ2-2; 7 positions agree with TRBD1. Germline trimming cut 4 bases from V and 1 base from J; bases unmatched to any gene: 3. The CDR3 loop spans 15 amino acids. CDR1 is MNHEY, CDR2 SMNVEV, per germline (reference sequence). The CDR3 DNA reads as TGTGCCAGCAGTTCGAGGGACAGGAACACCGGGGAGCTGTTTTTT. Residues: CASSSRDRNTGELFF.